The 11 T cell receptor beta chains given below trace back to one sample, sequenced in a study of T cells in Graves' hyperthyroidism and ophthalmopathy (dated by TCRdb to the late 2010s). The library was produced with multiplex PCR. TCRdb shows the sequencer as Illumina HiSeq 2000. TCR beta CDR3 regions were amplified from RNA transcripts. The first round of RT-PCR for the TCR CDR3 was performed with the HTBI primer set and the Qiagen OneStep RT-PCR kit. The public reads were reanalyzed by TCRdb: fastp trimming at Q25, MiXCR alignment, in-frame beta chains only. Every distinct CDR3 protein forms one entry, paired with its most common genes and DNA. The sample includes around 520,000 distinct CDR3 sequences, with over 13% observed a single time. Jointly, the top ten make up about a sixth of the sample. The specimen sequenced was blood. Source of these receptors: a woman younger than 35 with Graves' hyperthyroidism.

This clonotype was detected ten times or more. This chain uses TRBV11-1 with TRBJ2-2, with 7 bases that match TRBD1. The ends lost 1 base at V and 4 bases at J; junction bases unmatched: 6. Per germline, CDR1 SGHAT and CDR2 FQDESV (reference sequence). The CDR3 covers 16 residues. CDR3 amino acids: CASSLVQGESTGELFF. In DNA form, the CDR3 reads TGTGCCAGCAGCTTAGTTCAGGGGGAGAGCACCGGGGAGCTGTTTTTT.

This clonotype was detected ten times or more. The rearrangement joins TRBV9 to TRBJ2-7; D is unresolved. Germline CDR1 is SGDLS and CDR2 is YYNGEE. The CDR3 sequence is 13 residues long. Trimming removed 0 bases from V and 2 bases from J, with 6 bases in between. Written as DNA, the CDR3 is TGTGCCAGCAGCGTAGGTCCCCCCTACGAGCAGTACTTC. It is translated as CASSVGPPYEQYF.

The sample holds many counts of this clonotype. V is TRBV6-1 and J is TRBJ1-2; 8 bases line up with TRBD1. CDR1 MNHNS and CDR2 SASEGT come from the germline V gene. The CDR3 has 14 residues. Trimming cost V 1 base and J 5 bases; bases outside gene matches: 3. The CDR3 nucleotides read TGTGCCAGCAGTGAAGGACAGGGGCCGTATGGCTACACCTTC. Its protein product is CASSEGQGPYGYTF.

This clonotype showed up many times. This chain connects TRBV3-1 to TRBJ2-3, with TRBD2 matching over 10 bases. The germline CDR1 and CDR2 sequences are LGHDT and YNNKEL (reference sequence). V lost 4 bases to trimming and J lost 6 bases; unmatched junction nucleotides: 7. The CDR3 sequence is 15 residues long. DNA of the CDR3: TGTGCCAGCAGCCGGGCGGCTAGCGGGAGTGATACGCAGTATTTT. Translating gives CASSRAASGSDTQYF.

The chain combines TRBV5-6 with TRBJ2-6, with a weak D call TRBD1 (6 bases). The V end was cut by 4 bases, the J end by 0 bases, with 17 bases between. CDR1 and CDR2 from the germline V gene are SGHDT and YYEEEE. The CDR3 loop spans 18 amino acids. The CDR3 nucleotides read TGTGCCAGCAGCACCACAGGGCTATTGCTCTCTGGGGCCAACGTCCTGACTTTC. This encodes CASSTTGLLLSGANVLTF.

This clonotype was found many times. The chain is built from TRBV7-3 and TRBJ1-5, with TRBD1 matching 9 bases. Germline values: CDR1 SGHTA, CDR2 FQGTGA. V lost 5 bases, J lost 7 bases, and 6 bases stayed unmatched. The CDR3 is 14 amino acids. CDR3 amino acids: CASSPTGGLQPQHF. The CDR3 nucleotides read TGTGCCAGCAGCCCCACAGGGGGCCTACAGCCCCAGCATTTT. Variable domain in full (rest from reference TRBV7-3 and TRBJ1-5): GAGVSQTPSNKVTEKGKYVELRCDPISGHTALYWYRQSLGQGPEFLIYFQGTGAADDSGLPNDRFFAVRPEGSVSTLKIQRTERGDSAVYLCASSPTGGLQPQHFGDGTRLSIL.

Points on this clonotype: Since a much larger clone is just one base distant, this may be a read error. The chain combines TRBV14 with TRBJ1-1; tentative D call: TRBD1 (5 bases). The CDR3 is made up of 13 amino acids. Germline CDR1 SGHDN, CDR2 FVKESK. The CDR3 loop is CATSLYRSTEAFF. CDR3 DNA sequence: TGTGCCACCAGCCTCTACAGGAGTACTGAAGCTTTCTTT.

This clonotype was detected ten times or more. This chain joins TRBV27 and TRBJ1-6; 10 positions match TRBD1. Germline CDR1 MNHEY, CDR2 SMNVEV (reference sequence). V trimming: 5 bases; J trimming: 14 bases; junction bases outside the gene matches: 15. CDR3 length: 16 amino acids. The CDR3 loop reads CASSLLTGQGSSSLHF. CDR3 sequence (DNA): TGTGCCAGCAGTCTACTAACGGGACAGGGGTCATCATCCCTCCACTTT.

This clonotype was seen only a few times. This chain connects TRBV19 to TRBJ2-5; the match to TRBD2 covers 9 bases. The CDR3 has 16 amino acids. Germline loops: CDR1 LNHDA, CDR2 SQIVND (reference sequence). The J segment lost 5 bases and the V segment lost 3 bases, leaving 10 bases of the junction unmatched. The DNA for the CDR3 is TGTGCCAGTAGTATTGGGAGTAGCGGGAGTGTGGAGACCCAGTACTTC. Its protein is CASSIGSSGSVETQYF.

The chain recombines TRBV10-3 with TRBJ1-2, with D maybe TRBD1 (6 bases). CDR1 and CDR2 (germline): ENHRY, SYGVKD. The ends were cut back, 0 bases at V and 7 bases at J, with 12 bases in the middle. This CDR3 contains 14 residues. CDR3 amino acids: CAISESGGPLGYTF. The CDR3 DNA reads as TGTGCCATCAGTGAGTCGGGGGGGCCGCTTGGCTACACCTTC.

This clonotype was found many times. The chain uses TRBV30 and TRBJ1-2; no definite D call. The CDR3 is 14 residues long. Germline CDR1 is GTSNPN and CDR2 is SVGIG (reference sequence). Trimming took 3 bases from V and 2 from J, leaving 13 bases between them. The CDR3: CAWSFLGRNYGYTF. DNA for the CDR3: TGTGCCTGGAGCTTCCTAGGACGGAACTATGGCTACACCTTC.